Listed below are T cell receptor beta chains from one sample, sequenced in a study of blood T cell repertoires in COVID-19. TCRdb's table, derived via immunoSEQ multiplex PCR, lists solely in-frame clones and lacks some. The sample consists of hundreds of thousands of clones, more than 80% of them appearing once. The sequencing sample was made of PBMCs or T cells enriched from blood (not recorded which). The receptors come from a man aged 25 to 45 who had recovered from COVID-19. Both conserved end residues are part of each CDR3. The D gene is left open where the match is weak. Rows may omit the clone size; those that give it use once, few, many or a size class.

V gene	J gene	D gene	clone size	CDR3 DNA	CDR3 protein
TRBV5-1	TRBJ2-5	NA	NA	TGCGCCAGCGGTATTAAGGGGTCCAAGCTCGAGACCCAGTACTTC	CASGIKGSKLETQYF
TRBV5-1	TRBJ1-2	TRBD1	NA	TGCGCCAGCAGCTCCCAGACAGGGTCGGGCTACACCTTC	CASSSQTGSGYTF
TRBV28	TRBJ1-1	TRBD1	NA	TGTGCCAGCAGTTTCCCAGGGGGCACTGAAGCTTTCTTT	CASSFPGGTEAFF
TRBV7-9	TRBJ2-3	NA	NA	TGTGCCAGCAGCTCGCCCGGGTTAACAGATACGCAGTATTTT	CASSSPGLTDTQYF
TRBV7-9	TRBJ1-6	TRBD1	few	TGTGCCAGCAGCTTCAGCCCAGGGGGCGACTATAATTCACCCCTCCACTTT	CASSFSPGGDYNSPLHF
TRBV19	TRBJ1-4	NA	once	TGTGCCAGTAGTATCGGGGGATATGAAAAACTGTTTTTT	CASSIGGYEKLFF
TRBV18	TRBJ1-1	NA	once	TGTGCCAGCTCACTCATACTACTCCCAGCTTTCTTT	CASSLILLPAFF
TRBV24-1	TRBJ2-3	NA	NA	TGTGCCACCAGTGTATTACAGGGCCCCAGGGATACGCAGTATTTT	CATSVLQGPRDTQYF
TRBV6-5	TRBJ2-3	NA	NA	TGTGCCACCGTAGAAGGCGGAGCTAGCACAGATACGCAGTATTTT	CATVEGGASTDTQYF
TRBV6-6	TRBJ1-1	NA	NA	TGTGCCAGCACCTATCTCAGGGGGAACACTGAAGCTTTCTTT	CASTYLRGNTEAFF
TRBV6-5	TRBJ2-5	TRBD1	NA	TGTGCCAGCAGTCCACAGGGGGCATGGGAGACCCAGTACTTC	CASSPQGAWETQYF
TRBV27	TRBJ1-6	NA	NA	TGTGCCAGCAGTCCCCCGGGGTCGGGGGTGATTAATTCACCCCTCCACTTT	CASSPPGSGVINSPLHF
TRBV5-5	TRBJ2-5	TRBD1	NA	TGTGCCAGCAGTTCCGGGACAGGGGTAGAGACCCAGTACTTC	CASSSGTGVETQYF
TRBV28	TRBJ1-2	NA	NA	TGTGCCATACTTCAGGACAGAGACTATGGCTACACCTTC	CAILQDRDYGYTF
TRBV7-8	TRBJ2-7	NA	NA	TGTGCCAGCAGCTCCATGCCCCCCCCGAGCTCCTACGAGCAGTACTTC	CASSSMPPPSSYEQYF
TRBV5-4	TRBJ2-7	NA	NA	TGTGCCAGCAGCTTGGGGTCCAGGGCGGGACGGGACGAGCAGTACTTC	CASSLGSRAGRDEQYF
TRBV2	TRBJ1-1	NA	NA	TGTGCCAGCAGTGACCAGGGGTCTGACACTGAAGCTTTCTTT	CASSDQGSDTEAFF
TRBV30	TRBJ2-5	TRBD1	NA	TGTGCCTGGAGCCCGGGGACAGGGCAAGAGACCCAGTACTTC	CAWSPGTGQETQYF
TRBV9	TRBJ2-3	NA	NA	TGTGCCAGCAGCGTGATAGGGGAAAGCACAGATACGCAGTATTTT	CASSVIGESTDTQYF
TRBV2	TRBJ1-5	NA	NA	TGTGCCAGCAGATATCTGAGCAATCAGCCCCAGCATTTT	CASRYLSNQPQHF
TRBV9	TRBJ1-2	NA	NA	TGTGCCAGCAGCGTGGCGGACAGCCCCACATATGGCTACACCTTC	CASSVADSPTYGYTF
TRBV7-2	TRBJ1-4	NA	NA	TGTGCCAGCAGCTTTGGGGGCCAGGGAGAAAAACTGTTTTTT	CASSFGGQGEKLFF
TRBV28	TRBJ1-4	NA	NA	TGTGCCAGCAGTAAAGGACAGACTGCAACTAATGAAAAACTGTTTTTT	CASSKGQTATNEKLFF
TRBV3-1/TRBV3-2	TRBJ2-1	NA	NA	TGTGCCAGCAGCCACACTAGCCCGAAAGGTAGTGAGCAGTTCTTC	CASSHTSPKGSEQFF
TRBV2	TRBJ1-5	TRBD1	NA	TGTGCCAGCAGACCCGGACAGGGAAAACAGCCCCAGCATTTT	CASRPGQGKQPQHF
TRBV28	TRBJ1-5	TRBD1	NA	TGTGCCAGCAGTATTTTCGGGACAGGGAATCAGCCCCAGCATTTT	CASSIFGTGNQPQHF
TRBV5-1	TRBJ2-2	TRBD2	once	TGCGCCAGCAGCTCCTTAGCGGGAGCCGGGGAGCTGTTTTTT	CASSSLAGAGELFF
TRBV25-1	TRBJ2-7	TRBD1	NA	TGTGCCAGCAGTGATAGGGACAGGGCAACTGGAGAGCAGTACTTC	CASSDRDRATGEQYF
TRBV19	TRBJ2-7	NA	NA	TGTGCCAGTAGCCCGGGACACCTCTACGAGCAGTACTTC	CASSPGHLYEQYF
TRBV19	TRBJ2-1	TRBD2	NA	TGTGCCAGTAGCGTAGCGGGAGGGCCCCTCAATGAGCAGTTCTTC	CASSVAGGPLNEQFF
TRBV28	TRBJ1-4	NA	NA	TGTGCCAGCAGTTTTTCCCCCCAACAGGGCTGGAATGAAAAACTGTTTTTT	CASSFSPQQGWNEKLFF
TRBV28	TRBJ2-1	TRBD1	NA	TGTGCCAGCAGTTCTCCGGGACAGGGCGACAATGAGCAGTTCTTC	CASSSPGQGDNEQFF